The rows below give T cell receptor beta chains drawn from one sample of a study of blood T cells in healthy people across ages. TCRdb independently ran MiXCR on the 5' RACE reads; one entry per CDR3 protein. The data show 1.5 million to 2 million distinct CDR3 sequences, roughly 27% seen once. Sequencing input: blood. These receptors were taken from a woman in her 30s in good health. Each CDR3 is given with its conserved first and last residue. Each record gives: D gene, V gene, J gene, clone size, CDR3 DNA, CDR3 protein. The D gene is left open where the match is weak. The size of a clone is reported for some rows only, either as once, few or many, or as a class for expanded clones.

TRBD2	TRBV14	TRBJ2-1	few	TGTGCCAGCAGCCAAGGGAGAAGACTAGCGGGGGACCGGAGCAATGAGCAGTTCTTC	CASSQGRRLAGDRSNEQFF
TRBD2	TRBV13	TRBJ2-1	-	TGTGCCAGCAGCCAACTAGCGGGGGCCGCTATGAGCTCCTACAATGAGCAGTTCTTC	CASSQLAGAAMSSYNEQFF
TRBD1	TRBV28	TRBJ2-6	-	TGTGCCAGCGCAGGGACAGGGAATCAGGCTGGGGCCAACGTCCTGACTTTC	CASAGTGNQAGANVLTF
TRBD1	TRBV29-1	TRBJ1-2	many	TGCAGCGCGGGAGCGCAGGGGGCGAGCGGCTACACCTTC	CSAGAQGASGYTF
-	TRBV11-2	TRBJ2-1	-	TGTGCCAGCAGCTTGGACAGCAACTCCTACAATGAGCAGTTCTTC	CASSLDSNSYNEQFF
-	TRBV2	TRBJ2-7	few	TGTGCCAGCAGGGAACAGGGTAGGGGCGAGCAGTACTTC	CASREQGRGEQYF
-	TRBV2	TRBJ2-2	-	TGTGCCAGCAGCCCCCTCTCCGGGTCCGGGGAGCTGTTTTTT	CASSPLSGSGELFF
TRBD1	TRBV4-1	TRBJ1-5	-	TGCGCCAGCAGCCCGGCATTAACGGGACAGGGTAATCAGCCCCAGCATTTT	CASSPALTGQGNQPQHF
TRBD2	TRBV7-2	TRBJ2-7	few	TGTGCCAGCAGCTCTCTAGCGGTCTACTCCTACGAGCAGTACTTC	CASSSLAVYSYEQYF
-	TRBV14	TRBJ2-1	-	TGTGCCAGCAGCCACCAAATCTACAATGAGCAGTTCTTC	CASSHQIYNEQFF
TRBD1	TRBV24-1	TRBJ2-3	-	TGTGCCACCAGTGATTCGTGGACAGGGAGCACAGATACGCAGTATTTT	CATSDSWTGSTDTQYF
-	TRBV14	TRBJ2-7	few	TGTGCCAGCAGCCACCGCCCCCGGGACTACGAGCAGTACTTC	CASSHRPRDYEQYF
-	TRBV11-2	TRBJ2-3	few	TGTGCCAGCAGCTTAGCCCGGGGCCGGTGGGAAGATACGCAGTATTTT	CASSLARGRWEDTQYF
-	TRBV5-1	TRBJ1-1	-	TGCGCCAGCAGCGTTATAATTGGGACTGAAGCTTTCTTT	CASSVIIGTEAFF
TRBD2	TRBV7-2	TRBJ2-1	many	TGTGCCAGCTTCCTACAGCGGGAGACTTACAATGAGCAGTTCTTC	CASFLQRETYNEQFF
-	TRBV6-5	TRBJ1-4	few	TGTGCCAGCAGTTTCAAGACAGGTTATAATGAAAAACTGTTTTTT	CASSFKTGYNEKLFF
-	TRBV6-2/TRBV6-3	TRBJ1-1	few	TGTGCCAGCAGTGACAGGCCTGAAGCTTTCTTT	CASSDRPEAFF
TRBD1	TRBV27	TRBJ1-5	-	TGTGCCAGCAAAAAAACAGGGGGCGGATATAGCAATCAGCCCCAGCATTTT	CASKKTGGGYSNQPQHF
-	TRBV5-1	TRBJ2-6	few	TGCGCCGGCAGCGGACAGTCAAGCTCTGGGGCCAACGTCCTGACTTTC	CAGSGQSSSGANVLTF
-	TRBV12-3/TRBV12-4	TRBJ2-7	many	TGTGCCAGCAGTTCCCTCCAGGGAGCCTACGAGCAGTACTTC	CASSSLQGAYEQYF
TRBD2	TRBV5-1	TRBJ2-7	many	TGCGCCAGCAGCCTGGATCACAGGACTAGCGGGGCCTACGAGCAGTACTTC	CASSLDHRTSGAYEQYF
-	TRBV18	TRBJ2-4	many	TGTGCCAGCTCACCATTGGACTCCGGAGCCAAAAACATTCAGTACTTC	CASSPLDSGAKNIQYF
-	TRBV5-1	TRBJ2-3	-	TGCGCCAGAAGCTTGGCTGGCGGCACAGATACGCAGTATTTT	CARSLAGGTDTQYF
TRBD2	TRBV7-9	TRBJ2-7	many	TGTGCCAGCAGTCACCCTAGCGGGGGCTCCTACGAGCAGTACTTC	CASSHPSGGSYEQYF
-	TRBV29-1	TRBJ2-7	-	TGCAGCGTCTCTCCGAGGCTCAGCTCCTACGAGCAGTACTTC	CSVSPRLSSYEQYF
TRBD1	TRBV12-3/TRBV12-4	TRBJ1-6	-	TGTGCCAGCAGCGGGACAGGGAGAAATTCACCCCTCCACTTT	CASSGTGRNSPLHF
-	TRBV15	TRBJ1-5	-	TGTGCCACCAGCAGAGAAGGGCAGTATAGCAATCAGCCCCAGCATTTT	CATSREGQYSNQPQHF
-	TRBV4-3	TRBJ2-3	few	TGCGCCAGCAGCCAAGTTGGGACACACCCGGCAGATACGCAGTATTTT	CASSQVGTHPADTQYF
-	TRBV9	TRBJ2-6	many	TGTGCCAGCAGCGTAGAGGCTGGGGCCAACGTCCTGACTTTC	CASSVEAGANVLTF
-	TRBV9	TRBJ2-1	-	TGTGCCAGCAGCGTAGCGGGAGAAATCTACAATGAGCAGTTCTTC	CASSVAGEIYNEQFF
TRBD1	TRBV28	TRBJ1-2	-	TGTGCCAGCAGTCCTCCGACAGGGATGGATGGCTACACCTTC	CASSPPTGMDGYTF
TRBD1	TRBV18	TRBJ2-6	few	TGTGCCAGCTCACACGGACAGGGGGCTGGGGCCAACGTCCTGACTTTC	CASSHGQGAGANVLTF
-	TRBV12-3/TRBV12-4	TRBJ1-1	-	TGTGCCAGCAGTCAAGCGACGGTAAACACTGAAGCTTTCTTT	CASSQATVNTEAFF
-	TRBV28	TRBJ2-5	many	TGTGCCAGCAAACCCCGTCAACTCGCCTTAGAGACCCAGTACTTC	CASKPRQLALETQYF
-	TRBV9	TRBJ1-6	-	TGTGCCAGCAGCGAAACTAATACCGGGCATTCGCCCCGCCACTTT	CASSETNTGHSPRHF
TRBD2	TRBV18	TRBJ2-5	few	TGTGCCAGCTCACCGCCGGGACTAGCGGGCGAAGAGACCCGGTACTTC	CASSPPGLAGEETRYF
TRBD2	TRBV5-1	TRBJ2-5	few	TGCGCCAGCAGCTTTAGCGGGAGACGACAAGAGACCCAGTACTTC	CASSFSGRRQETQYF
-	TRBV5-1	TRBJ2-2	few	TGCGCCAGCAGAATGGGTCAGGAAATCACCGGGGAGCTGTTTTTT	CASRMGQEITGELFF
TRBD1	TRBV15	TRBJ1-2	many	TGTGCCACAACCGGACAGGGGAGCTATGGCTACACCTTC	CATTGQGSYGYTF
-	TRBV5-1	TRBJ2-7	-	TGCGCCAGCAGCTCCCGTATGAGTTCCTACGAGCAGTACTTC	CASSSRMSSYEQYF
-	TRBV5-1	TRBJ2-7	few	TGCGCCAGTTCCAAGGTACTCGGCGAGCAGTACTTC	CASSKVLGEQYF
-	TRBV5-1	TRBJ2-6	few	TGCGCCAGCAACTTGGAAGCGGGCCCCGTCTCTGGGGCCAACGTCCTGACTTTC	CASNLEAGPVSGANVLTF
-	TRBV28	TRBJ1-6	-	TGTGCCAGCAGTATACAGGGTCTAGATCCACCCCTCCACTTT	CASSIQGLDPPLHF
TRBD1	TRBV2	TRBJ2-1	-	TGTGCCAGCAGGACAGGGGGCAACAATGAGCAGTTCTTC	CASRTGGNNEQFF
TRBD2	TRBV11-2	TRBJ2-5	many	TGTGCCAGCAGCTTAGGACTAGCGGGGGCAATTGTGGAGACCCAGTACTTC	CASSLGLAGAIVETQYF
TRBD1	TRBV20-1	TRBJ1-4	many	TGCAGTGCTGGGACAGGGCCGGAAAAACTGTTTTTT	CSAGTGPEKLFF
-	TRBV6-6	TRBJ1-6	-	TGTGCCAGCAGTTACTCGGCAGGCAACTATAATTCACCCCTCCACTTT	CASSYSAGNYNSPLHF
-	TRBV7-2	TRBJ1-2	-	TGTGCCAGCAGCTTAGCAGGGGAAGTCGGCTACACCTTC	CASSLAGEVGYTF
-	TRBV12-3/TRBV12-4	TRBJ1-1	-	TGTGCCAGCAGTTTAGAGGTGGGCTTGGGGGGGTTGAACACTGAAGCTTTCTTT	CASSLEVGLGGLNTEAFF
TRBD2	TRBV5-5	TRBJ2-5	once	TGTGCCAGCAGCTTGGTGATAGCGGGGAAAGAGACCCAGTACTTC	CASSLVIAGKETQYF
TRBD1	TRBV12-3/TRBV12-4	TRBJ1-1	-	TGTGCCAGCAGTTTAGACAGGGGGCTTACTGAAGCTTTCTTT	CASSLDRGLTEAFF
TRBD2	TRBV5-1	TRBJ2-3	few	TGCGCCAGCAGCGGGGGCAGGACTAGCGGGGGGCGGAGTGCGGCGACAGATACGCAGTATTTT	CASSGGRTSGGRSAATDTQYF
-	TRBV28	TRBJ2-1	once	TGTGCCAGCAGCTTCACCGAAGGACCCCACTGGAATGAGCAGTTCTTC	CASSFTEGPHWNEQFF
-	TRBV7-6	TRBJ1-1	-	TGTGCCAGCAGCGCAGGGTTGGGGGACACTGAAGCTTTCTTT	CASSAGLGDTEAFF
-	TRBV11-2	TRBJ1-4	few	TGTGCCAGCAGCTTGACAGGTCCTCGGGGAGAAAAACTGTTTTTT	CASSLTGPRGEKLFF
-	TRBV4-3	TRBJ2-7	many	TGCGCCAGCAGCCAAGAGTCTGGAGCCTACGAGCAGTACTTC	CASSQESGAYEQYF